Below are 21 T cell receptor beta chains sequenced from a single sample in a study of T cells in Graves' hyperthyroidism and ophthalmopathy. TCR beta CDR3 region amplification was performed from RNA transcripts. RT-PCR in the first round (using the HTBI primer set) targeted the TCR CDR3. MiXCR, applied by TCRdb to the multiplex PCR reads, yields one record per CDR3 protein. The sample holds about 200,000 distinct CDR3 sequences, around 20% seen once. Source material: blood. The origin of the receptors is a man in his forties with Graves' hyperthyroidism.

In its sample, this clonotype was seen many times. V and J are TRBV11-1 and TRBJ2-5; tentative D call: TRBD1 (5 bases). Trimming took 1 base from V and 4 from J, leaving 13 bases between them. Germline V gene data show CDR1 as SGHAT and CDR2 as FQDESV (reference sequence). The CDR3 is 15 residues long. The CDR3 region has the DNA TGTGCCAGCAGCTTAGGAGCAGGCCAGGGAGAGACCCAGTACTTC. The encoded protein is CASSLGAGQGETQYF.

A few counts support this clonotype. The chain couples TRBV19 to TRBJ2-7, with D hard to call. CDR1 LNHDA and CDR2 SQIVND come from the germline V gene (reference sequence). The CDR3 is made up of 13 amino acids. V was pared by 3 bases and J by 2 bases, with 8 bases between. In DNA form, the CDR3 reads TGTGCCAGTAGTATCTCAGGAGCCTACGAGCAGTACTTC. This sequence encodes CASSISGAYEQYF.

This clonotype was counted ten times or more. V is TRBV7-6 and J is TRBJ1-1, with D possibly being TRBD1 (5 bases). Germline V lookup: CDR1 SGHVS, CDR2 FNYEAQ. The CDR3 has 14 residues. The V and J ends lost 5 bases and 0 bases respectively, with 10 bases between them. The DNA for the CDR3 is TGTGCCAGCAGCGGGGGGACCATGAACACTGAAGCTTTCTTT. This translates into CASSGGTMNTEAFF.

This clonotype has ten or more counts. The chain carries TRBV6-2 or TRBV6-3 and TRBJ2-1; the D call may be TRBD1 or TRBD2 (5 bases each). Deletions cut 4 bases from V and 0 bases from J, with 22 bases between. This CDR3 contains 19 residues. CDR1 is MNHEY, CDR2 SVGEGT, per germline. The CDR3 loop is CASSWDPQLGISSYNEQFF. For the CDR3, the DNA is TGTGCCAGCAGTTGGGACCCCCAGTTGGGTATCTCCTCCTACAATGAGCAGTTCTTC.

The chain combines TRBV7-2 with TRBJ2-6; D uncertain. The CDR3 is 15 residues long. The V gene lost 4 bases and the J gene lost 0 bases, with 7 bases spanning the gap. Germline CDR1 and CDR2: SGHTA and FQGNSA. The CDR3 bases are TGTGCCAGCAGCTACAAGACCTCTGGGGCCAACGTCCTGACTTTC. This translates into CASSYKTSGANVLTF. Based on the CDR3 plus reference TRBV7-2 and TRBJ2-6, the full variable domain is GAGVSQSPSNKVTEKGKDVELRCDPISGHTALYWYRQSLGQGLEFLIYFQGNSAPDKSGLPSDRFSAERTGGSVSTLTIQRTQQEDSAVYLCASSYKTSGANVLTFGAGSRLTVL.

This clonotype was picked up a small number of times. V is TRBV27 and J is TRBJ2-7, with 9 bases that match TRBD1. V was pared by 6 bases and J by 3 bases, with 6 bases of the junction left unmatched. The germline V gene has CDR1 MNHEY and CDR2 SMNVEV (reference sequence). The CDR3 runs to 14 residues. Here the CDR3 reads CASSPVDRGYEQYF. The CDR3 DNA is TGTGCCAGCAGCCCGGTGGACAGGGGCTACGAGCAGTACTTC.

This clonotype occurred many times. V and J are TRBV29-1 and TRBJ2-1; D unresolved. Germline V CDR1 and CDR2: SQVTM, ANQGSEA. The CDR3 is 11 residues long. V was clipped by 5 bases and J by 6 bases, with 8 bases between them. The DNA of the CDR3 is TGCAGCGTTAGTATATTCAATGAGCAGTTCTTC. This codes for CSVSIFNEQFF.

This clonotype was observed many times. The chain uses TRBV2 and TRBJ1-6; 7 bases map to TRBD1. The CDR3 covers 13 residues. V dropped 4 bases and J dropped 13; count of bases not matched to a gene: 7. Germline V lookup: CDR1 SNHLY, CDR2 FYNNEI. DNA for the CDR3: TGTGCCAGCAGTGCCCGGACAGGCCAGCCCCTCCACTTT. Its translation: CASSARTGQPLHF.

The rearrangement links TRBV3-2 to TRBJ2-5; the table's D call TRBD1 went unverified against the DNA. TRBV3-2 is classified as a pseudogene. The CDR3 has 17 amino acids. The DNA of the CDR3 is TGTGCCAGCAGCCCCCTGTTAAGGGGGCGGAGGTACGAGACCCAGTACTTC. Protein: CASSPLLRGRRYETQYF.

This chain links TRBV30 with TRBJ2-3; D not certain. Trimming shortened V by 3 bases and J by 1 base, and 8 bases separated the two germline ends. CDR3 size: 13 residues. The germline CDR1 and CDR2 sequences are GTSNPN and SVGIG (reference sequence). CDR3 amino acids: CAWSRAGTDTQYF. Here the CDR3 DNA reads TGTGCCTGGAGCCGGGCCGGCACAGATACGCAGTATTTT.

The chain has TRBV25-1 and TRBJ2-3; D unresolved. The V and J ends lost 5 bases and 4 bases respectively, with 19 bases between them. CDR1 is MGHDK, CDR2 SYGVNS, per germline. CDR3 length: 16 amino acids. CDR3 in amino acids: CASSPRQTPSADTQYF. CDR3 coding DNA: TGTGCCAGCAGTCCGCGACAAACACCCAGCGCAGATACGCAGTATTTT. The complete variable domain, with remaining parts taken from reference TRBV25-1 and TRBJ2-3, reads EADIYQTPRYLVIGTGKKITLECSQTMGHDKMYWYQQDPGMELHLIHYSYGVNSTEKGDLSSESTVSRIRTEHFPLTLESARPSHTSQYLCASSPRQTPSADTQYFGPGTRLTVL.

This clonotype was counted many times. The rearrangement links TRBV28 to TRBJ1-4; the match to TRBD1 covers 7 bases. Germline-derived CDR1 and CDR2 are MDHEN and SYDVKM. V shed 5 bases, J shed 8 bases, and the junction held 8 bases outside the gene matches. The CDR3 sequence is 14 residues long. CDR3 residues: CASSGEGANEKLFF. The CDR3 nucleotides are TGTGCCAGCAGTGGGGAGGGGGCGAACGAAAAACTGTTTTTT.

This clonotype was seen repeatedly, ten times or more. The V and J genes are TRBV7-2 and TRBJ2-3; 7 bases align to TRBD2. This CDR3 comprises 14 residues. Germline V CDR1 and CDR2: SGHTA, FQGNSA. V shed 3 bases and J 2 bases; nucleotides not matched to a gene: 2. CDR3 in DNA: TGTGCCAGCAGCTTTAGGGACTACACAGATACGCAGTATTTT. Residues: CASSFRDYTDTQYF. The variable domain in full, with the rest retrieved from reference TRBV7-2 and TRBJ2-3, is GAGVSQSPSNKVTEKGKDVELRCDPISGHTALYWYRQSLGQGLEFLIYFQGNSAPDKSGLPSDRFSAERTGGSVSTLTIQRTQQEDSAVYLCASSFRDYTDTQYFGPGTRLTVL.

The gene calls are TRBV2 and TRBJ1-1; TRBD1 matches 7 bases. The CDR3 length is 14 residues. The V segment lost 6 bases and the J segment 3 bases; nucleotides outside the gene matches: 7. Germline CDR1 and CDR2: SNHLY and FYNNEI. The CDR3, as DNA: TGTGCCAGCAGCGCGGACAGGCGTGACACTGAAGCTTTCTTT. It codes for CASSADRRDTEAFF.

This clonotype was detected many times. The chain uses TRBV6-6 and TRBJ2-3; no clear D gene. From germline, CDR1 is MNHNY and CDR2 SVGAGI (reference sequence). The ends were cut back, 2 bases at V and 4 bases at J, with 10 bases in the middle. The CDR3 is made up of 14 amino acids. CDR3 residues: CASSYKVASDTQYF. The CDR3 DNA reads as TGTGCCAGCAGTTACAAGGTAGCATCAGATACGCAGTATTTT.

This clonotype was counted many times. This chain links TRBV20-1 with TRBJ2-7, with a possible D match to TRBD1 (6 bases). Germline CDR1 DFQATT, CDR2 SNEGSKA (reference sequence). Trimming took off 1 base at V and 4 bases at J, with 14 bases between the two ends. The CDR3 contains 14 residues. The CDR3 sequence is CSARAGGGGYEQYF. The CDR3 nucleotides read TGCAGTGCTAGAGCTGGGGGCGGCGGGTACGAGCAGTACTTC.

As concerns this clonotype: A much larger clone lies one base from this, so it may be a read error. J is TRBJ1-1 and V is TRBV28, with D possibly being TRBD1 (6 bases). The CDR3 contains 15 residues. Per germline, CDR1 MDHEN and CDR2 SYDVKM. The V end lost 1 base, the J end lost 6 bases, and 15 bases lay between the germline ends. The CDR3 DNA sequence: TGTGCCAGCAGTTTATATAGGGCAGGGGTTTCTGAAGCTTTCTTT. It encodes CASSLYRAGVSEAFF.

V usage is TRBV19 and J usage is TRBJ1-1; no firm D call. Germline V gene data show CDR1 as LNHDA and CDR2 as SQIVND (reference sequence). V gave up 3 bases and J gave up 2 bases, with 10 bases separating them. This CDR3 spans 14 amino acids. Here the CDR3 DNA reads TGTGCCAGTAGTATGGTGGCACTTAACACTGAAGCTTTCTTT. It specifies CASSMVALNTEAFF.

Many counts were recorded for this clonotype. The rearrangement links TRBV5-1 to TRBJ2-1, with TRBD2 matching 9 bases. After removal of 4 bases from V and 7 bases from J, the junction contained 9 bases not matched to a gene. Germline V gives CDR1 SGHRS, CDR2 YFSETQ. The CDR3 extends over 15 amino acids. The CDR3 DNA sequence: TGCGCCAGCAGCCTGCCGGGACTAGCCCGAAATGAGCAGTTCTTC. Amino acids: CASSLPGLARNEQFF.

This clonotype was seen at least ten times. The chain links TRBV30 to TRBJ2-4; TRBD2 matches 7 bases. Germline values: CDR1 GTSNPN, CDR2 SVGIG (reference sequence). Trimming cost V 1 base and J 2 bases; bases outside gene matches: 5. The CDR3 is made up of 15 amino acids. The CDR3 spells CAWSAQRGPKNIQYF. As DNA, the CDR3 is TGTGCCTGGAGTGCCCAGCGGGGTCCCAAAAACATTCAGTACTTC.

The rearrangement joins TRBV18 to TRBJ2-5; D gene uncertain. The germline V gene encodes CDR1 KGHSH and CDR2 LQKENI. V was clipped by 3 bases and J by 3 bases, with 20 bases between them. The CDR3 runs 17 residues. CDR3 coding DNA: TGTGCCAGCTCACCTTACCCCGGCAGCGCTGGGGAAGAGACCCAGTACTTC. Protein: CASSPYPGSAGEETQYF.